The 24 T cell receptor beta chains presented below share a single source sample, sequenced in a study of cytomegalovirus exposure and HLA in healthy donors. PCR amplification relied on 60 Vbeta primers (plus 13 Jbeta primers). Sequenced by immunoSEQ multiplex PCR; TCRdb stores in-frame clones only, minus some. The sample holds 60,000 to 90,000 clones; 65% to 70% are singletons and the top ten take approximately 7.6%. Sequencing input: PBMCs. The receptors originated from a man aged 40-49 years in good health and CMV-seropositive.

This clone is medium-sized by share. This sequence joins TRBV6-1 and TRBJ2-7, with TRBD2 matching 12 bases. Per germline, CDR1 MNHNS and CDR2 SASEGT. CDR3 length: 15 amino acids. V shed 10 bases, J shed 5 bases, and the junction held 12 bases outside the gene matches. The CDR3 reads CATTPGTSGWHEQYF. The DNA of the CDR3 is TGTGCCACTACTCCCGGGACTAGCGGGTGGCACGAGCAGTACTTC.

This clone has a single count. This sequence joins TRBV18 and TRBJ1-4; possible D gene TRBD1, 6 bases. CDR1 is KGHSH and CDR2 is LQKENI in the germline V gene. The CDR3 extends over 15 amino acids. V was shortened by 0 bases and J by 8 bases, with 13 bases between the two germline ends. Here the CDR3 reads CASSPPNRDGEKLFF. In DNA form, the CDR3 reads TGTGCCAGCTCACCACCGAACAGGGATGGGGAAAAACTGTTTTTT.

The chain has TRBV18 and TRBJ1-1, with 7 bases identical to TRBD1. Germline CDR1 and CDR2: KGHSH and LQKENI. This CDR3 contains 14 residues. Losses at the gene ends were 4 bases for V and 5 bases for J; bases not matched to a gene: 7. CDR3 bases: TGTGCCAGCTCACAACAGGGGCGTGGGACTGAAGCTTTCTTT. This gives the protein CASSQQGRGTEAFF.

The V call is TRBV10-3, the J call TRBJ1-1; TRBD1 matches 8 bases. This CDR3 contains 13 residues. Losses at the gene ends were 6 bases for V and 5 bases for J; bases not matched to a gene: 5. Germline CDR1 reads ENHRY; CDR2 reads SYGVKD. The chain's CDR3 is CAIRGRGRTEAFF. The CDR3, as DNA: TGTGCCATCAGGGGCAGGGGGCGAACTGAAGCTTTCTTT.

In its sample, this clone was seen a few times. The rearrangement links TRBV5-1 to TRBJ2-7, with 7 bases that match TRBD1. From germline, CDR1 is SGHRS and CDR2 YFSETQ. The CDR3 consists of 11 residues. V lost 7 bases, J lost 3 bases, and 1 base stayed unmatched. The CDR3 DNA reads TGCGCCAGCCGACAGGGCTACGAGCAGTACTTC. Protein: CASRQGYEQYF.

The chain combines TRBV11-2 with TRBJ2-3; tentative D call: TRBD2 (6 bases). CDR3 length equals 14 residues. Per germline, CDR1 SGHAT and CDR2 FQNNGV. The V and J ends lost 4 bases and 1 base respectively, with 9 bases between them. The CDR3 region is CASSSTGGTDTQYF. DNA of the CDR3: TGTGCCAGCAGCTCCACGGGGGGCACAGATACGCAGTATTTT.

The chain has TRBV7-6 and TRBJ1-2, with TRBD1 matching 12 bases. The V gene end was trimmed by 1 base and the J gene end by 8 bases; junction bases not matched to a gene: 8. The CDR3 length is 16 residues. Germline lookup yields CDR1 SGHVS and CDR2 FNYEAQ. The CDR3 sequence is CASSLVPGQGASGYTF. CDR3 nucleotide sequence: TGTGCCAGCAGCTTAGTTCCGGGACAGGGGGCGAGCGGCTACACCTTC.

This clone occurred a few times. This chain connects TRBV6-6 to TRBJ1-5; TRBD1 matches 9 bases. CDR1 is MNHNY and CDR2 is SVGAGI in the germline V gene (reference sequence). There are 16 residues in the CDR3. V trimming: 2 bases; J trimming: 5 bases; junction bases outside the gene matches: 7. For the CDR3, the DNA is TGTGCCAGCAGTTACGCCCCCAGACAGGGGGATCAGCCCCAGCATTTT. Residues: CASSYAPRQGDQPQHF.

This chain uses TRBV6-6 with TRBJ1-2; TRBD1 matches 10 bases. This CDR3 has 15 amino acids. Trimming took 2 bases from V and 8 from J; bases not matched to a gene: 8. The germline V gene encodes CDR1 MNHNY and CDR2 SVGAGI (reference sequence). The CDR3 spells CASSYGTGAPRGYTF. CDR3 sequence (DNA): TGTGCCAGCAGTTACGGGACAGGGGCCCCTCGGGGCTACACCTTC.

V usage is TRBV6-1 and J usage is TRBJ1-2, with 7 bases identical to TRBD1. J gave up 1 base and V 4 bases, and 9 bases lay outside the gene matches. CDR3 length: 16 amino acids. Germline V gene sequence: CDR1 MNHNS, CDR2 SASEGT. The CDR3 DNA is TGTGCCAGCAGTGTTCTACTGACAGGGAATAACTATGGCTACACCTTC. Amino acids: CASSVLLTGNNYGYTF.

With respect to this clone: One end of the junction varies from germline; a read error may be responsible. The V and J genes are TRBV7-7 and TRBJ1-1; D is perhaps TRBD1 (5 bases). Germline lookup yields CDR1 SSHAT and CDR2 FNYEAQ (reference sequence). CDR3 length: 14 amino acids. The CDR3 region is CASSPLRADTEAFF. The CDR3 DNA sequence: TGTGCTAGCAGCCCCCTCAGGGCGGACACTGAAGCTTTCTTT.

The chain has TRBV5-1 and TRBJ1-1; no definite D call. Trimming removed 2 bases from V and 0 bases from J, with 14 bases in between. This CDR3 contains 16 residues. CDR1 and CDR2 (germline): SGHRS, YFSETQ. The DNA of the CDR3 is TGCGCCAGCAGCTTAATCGGTGGGAGCATGAACACTGAAGCTTTCTTT. Its translation: CASSLIGGSMNTEAFF.

The chain links TRBV7-9 to TRBJ1-4, with D possibly being TRBD1 (5 bases). This CDR3 has 14 residues. CDR1 is SEHNR, CDR2 FQNEAQ, per germline (reference sequence). Trimming shortened V by 5 bases and J by 5 bases, and 12 bases separated the two germline ends. The CDR3 DNA follows: TGTGCCAGCAGCCCAGACAGCTGGAATGAAAAACTGTTTTTT. It encodes CASSPDSWNEKLFF.

V and J are TRBV5-8 and TRBJ2-2, with a possible D match to TRBD1 (6 bases). The CDR3 length is 17 residues. Germline-derived CDR1 and CDR2 are SGHTS and YDEGEE. Trimming took off 6 bases at V and 5 bases at J, with 23 bases between the two ends. The CDR3 protein is CASTIARTAHPTGELFF. As DNA, the CDR3 is TGTGCCAGCACCATCGCTCGGACAGCCCACCCTACCGGGGAGCTGTTTTTT.

The chain combines TRBV20-1 with TRBJ2-2; no clear D. Germline CDR1 reads DFQATT; CDR2 reads SNEGSKA (reference sequence). The CDR3 is made up of 11 amino acids. With 3 bases removed from V and 4 bases from J, the gap between germline ends came to 3 bases. DNA of the CDR3: TGCAGTGCTAGGGCCACCGGGGAGCTGTTTTTT. It specifies CSARATGELFF.

The rearrangement links TRBV5-4 to TRBJ2-2; TRBD2 aligns across 9 bases. J was trimmed by 2 bases and V by 0 bases; bases with no gene match: 8. There are 18 residues in the CDR3. The V gene's germline CDR1 is SGHNT and CDR2 YYREEE (reference sequence). CDR3 DNA: TGTGCCAGCAGCTTGGGATCGGTAGCGGGGGCCAACACCGGGGAGCTGTTTTTT. Its protein is CASSLGSVAGANTGELFF.

The chain is built from TRBV9 and TRBJ1-1; 7 nucleotides align to TRBD1. Germline V gives CDR1 SGDLS, CDR2 YYNGEE. This CDR3 has 16 amino acids. V dropped 0 bases and J dropped 0; count of bases not matched to a gene: 5. DNA of the CDR3: TGTGCCAGCAGCGTAGCCGGGACAGTAATGAACACTGAAGCTTTCTTT. It yields the protein CASSVAGTVMNTEAFF. Based on the CDR3 plus reference TRBV9 and TRBJ1-1, the full variable domain is DSGVTQTPKHLITATGQRVTLRCSPRSGDLSVYWYQQSLDQGLQFLIQYYNGEERAKGNILERFSAQQFPDLHSELNLSSLELGDSALYFCASSVAGTVMNTEAFFGQGTRLTVV.

This clone was seen just once. The chain recombines TRBV7-9 with TRBJ2-5; D call uncertain. The CDR3 consists of 11 residues. CDR1 is SEHNR and CDR2 is FQNEAQ in the germline V gene (reference sequence). The V gene lost 2 bases and the J gene lost 5 bases, with 3 bases spanning the gap. CDR3 amino acids: CASSLLETQYF. The DNA for the CDR3 is TGTGCCAGCAGCTTACTGGAGACCCAGTACTTC.

This clone was detected only a few times. The chain has TRBV30 and TRBJ1-2; 7 bases match TRBD1. J lost 2 bases, V lost 5 bases, and 8 bases had no gene match. Germline V gene lookup returns CDR1 GTSNPN and CDR2 SVGIG (reference sequence). The CDR3 is 14 amino acids. The CDR3: CAWDPQGRNYGYTF. As DNA, the CDR3 is TGTGCCTGGGACCCACAGGGGCGCAACTATGGCTACACCTTC.

The rearrangement joins TRBV25-1 to TRBJ2-1; no reliable D call. Trimming left V 6 bases short and J 1 base short, with 13 bases between. Germline CDR1 is MGHDK and CDR2 is SYGVNS. The CDR3 totals 15 residues. CDR3 in DNA: TGTGCCAGCAGCGAGCATGTTCTTTCCTACAATGAGCAGTTCTTC. Translating it yields CASSEHVLSYNEQFF.

CDR3 sequence (DNA): TGTGCCAGCAGCCGACAGGGGATGAACACTGAAGCTTTCTTT. This gives the protein CASSRQGMNTEAFF. The chain links TRBV5-6 to TRBJ1-1, with 8 bases matching TRBD1. The CDR3 covers 14 residues. Germline CDR1 reads SGHDT; CDR2 reads YYEEEE. The V segment lost 4 bases and the J segment 0 bases; nucleotides outside the gene matches: 2. The variable domain in full, completed from reference TRBV5-6 and TRBJ1-1, reads DAGVTQSPTHLIKTRGQQVTLRCSPKSGHDTVSWYQQALGQGPQFIFQYYEEEERQRGNFPDRFSGHQFPNYSSELNVNALLLGDSALYLCASSRQGMNTEAFFGQGTRLTVV.

The chain combines TRBV2 with TRBJ2-7; 9 bases match TRBD1. Unmatched junction bases numbered 6, after V lost 8 bases and J lost 4 bases. This CDR3 contains 13 residues. Germline loops: CDR1 SNHLY, CDR2 FYNNEI. The CDR3 DNA reads TGTGCCAGCGGGGGACAGGGATCTTACGAGCAGTACTTC. Translation: CASGGQGSYEQYF.

The chain links TRBV6-5 to TRBJ2-1; TRBD2 agrees at 14 bases. The CDR3 extends over 16 amino acids. Germline loops: CDR1 MNHEY, CDR2 SVGAGI. V trimming: 0 bases; J trimming: 8 bases; junction bases outside the gene matches: 3. In nucleotides, the CDR3 is TGTGCCAGCAGTTACTCCCCGGGACTAGCGGGAGATGAGCAGTTCTTC. Amino acid sequence: CASSYSPGLAGDEQFF.

The V call is TRBV2, the J call TRBJ2-5; 7 nucleotides match TRBD2. The V segment lost 3 bases and the J segment 5 bases; nucleotides outside the gene matches: 6. The CDR3 sequence is 14 residues long. CDR1 SNHLY and CDR2 FYNNEI come from the germline V gene. In DNA, the CDR3 is TGTGCCAGCAGTGAGGGAAGCGGGGTCGAGACCCAGTACTTC. This encodes CASSEGSGVETQYF.